This TCR beta chain appears in the sequencing data of a study of T cells in Graves' hyperthyroidism and ophthalmopathy. Whole-study results and caveats: Within blood appeared most thyroid clonotypes that had expanded above 0.001.

Authors of the study amplified TCR beta CDR3 regions from RNA transcripts. Carried out on the TCR CDR3, a first-round RT-PCR used the HTBI primer set. In TCRdb, the multiplex PCR reads were re-called with MiXCR into one record per CDR3 protein. The sample shows about 300,000 distinct CDR3 sequences, approximately 18% of them seen only once. V lost 2 bases to trimming and J lost 7 bases, with 17 bases between them. Germline CDR1 and CDR2: MGHRA and YSYEKL. The CDR3 has 16 amino acids. A few counts support this clonotype. Its antigen remains unknown. The chain combines TRBV4-1 with TRBJ1-4; possibly TRBD1 for D (6 bases). This receptor was obtained from a man aged 50-59 years with Graves' ophthalmopathy. Material: blood. CDR3 sequence reads: CASSQMGGPRVEKLFF. The DNA for the CDR3 is TGCGCCAGCAGCCAAATGGGGGGGCCCCGGGTTGAAAAACTGTTTTTT.